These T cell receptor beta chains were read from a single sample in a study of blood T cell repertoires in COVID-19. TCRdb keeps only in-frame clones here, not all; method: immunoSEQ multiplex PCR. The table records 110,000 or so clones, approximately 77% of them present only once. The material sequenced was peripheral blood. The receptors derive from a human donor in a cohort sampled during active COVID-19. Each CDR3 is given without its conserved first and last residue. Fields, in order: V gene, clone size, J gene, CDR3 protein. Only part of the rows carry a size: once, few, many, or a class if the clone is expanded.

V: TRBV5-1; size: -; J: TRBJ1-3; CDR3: ASSLMGQGSGNTIY
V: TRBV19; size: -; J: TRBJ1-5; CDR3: ASSSLDQPQH
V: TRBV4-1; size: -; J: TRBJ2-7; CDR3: ASSQDPTSGGFYEQY
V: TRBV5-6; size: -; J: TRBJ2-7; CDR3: ASSSRGTGYREQY
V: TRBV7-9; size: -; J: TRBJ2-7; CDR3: ASRAKTGGHTDEQY
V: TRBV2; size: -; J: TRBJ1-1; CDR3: GSEGAMNTEAF
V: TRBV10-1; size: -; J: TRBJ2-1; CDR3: ASSEGDSSYNEQF
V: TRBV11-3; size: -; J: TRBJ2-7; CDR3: ASSPTGTGGVLQYEQY
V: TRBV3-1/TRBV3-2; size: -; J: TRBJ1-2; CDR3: ASSRTGPSYGYT
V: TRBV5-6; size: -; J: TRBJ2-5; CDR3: ASFLTSGVTETQY
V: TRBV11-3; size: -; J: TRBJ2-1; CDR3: ASSLTGGNEQF
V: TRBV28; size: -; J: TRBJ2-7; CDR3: ASSPYLGRVNEQY
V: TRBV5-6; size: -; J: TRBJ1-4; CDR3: ASSGGTAINEKLF
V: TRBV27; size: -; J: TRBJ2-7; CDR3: ASSSGGFSYEQY
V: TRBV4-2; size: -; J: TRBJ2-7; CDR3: ASSPGTSGEQY
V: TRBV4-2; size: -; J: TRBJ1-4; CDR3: ASSVYRDSDEKLF
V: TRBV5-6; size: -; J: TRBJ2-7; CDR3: ASSLGQLNEQY
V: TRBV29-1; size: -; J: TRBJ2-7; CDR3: SVVGLGGEQY
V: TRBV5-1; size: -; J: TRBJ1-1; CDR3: ASSGGWGTYTEAF
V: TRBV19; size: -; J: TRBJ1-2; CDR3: ASMGTQPNYGYT
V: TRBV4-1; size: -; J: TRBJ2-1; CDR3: ASSQDRGQGEQF
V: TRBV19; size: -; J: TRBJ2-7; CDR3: ASSSGPSYEQY
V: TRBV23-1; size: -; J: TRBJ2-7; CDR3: ASSQATGVSYEQY
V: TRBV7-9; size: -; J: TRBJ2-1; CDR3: ASSSGLGNNEQF
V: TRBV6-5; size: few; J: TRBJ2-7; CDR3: ASRGTGRTYEQY
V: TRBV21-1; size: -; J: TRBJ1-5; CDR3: ASSNYRDTDQPQH
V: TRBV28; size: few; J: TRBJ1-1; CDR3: ASTTRDSFYEAF
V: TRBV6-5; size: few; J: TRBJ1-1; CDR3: ASSTFAQPLTEAF
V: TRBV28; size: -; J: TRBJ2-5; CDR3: ASSMTGKETQY
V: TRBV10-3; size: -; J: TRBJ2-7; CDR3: ATARDRDEQY
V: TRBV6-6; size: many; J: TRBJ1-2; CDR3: ASSFRQGALGYGYT
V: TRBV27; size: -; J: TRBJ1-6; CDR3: ARTVQGAENSPLH
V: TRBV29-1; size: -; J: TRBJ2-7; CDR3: SVGYSISGGDEQY
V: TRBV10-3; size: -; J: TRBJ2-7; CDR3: AISEMDMHEQY
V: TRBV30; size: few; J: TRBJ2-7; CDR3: AWSPGQELYEQY